Given below is one T cell receptor (beta chain) in context. The antigen this receptor binds is unknown. Base qualities are not at hand, and no much larger clone is one base apart. This record comes from a study of OX40 agonist ivuxolimab in advanced cancers. Some background on the complete study: Ivuxolimab, which targeted the costimulatory receptor OX40 (CD134), was an agonistic, fully human IgG2 monoclonal antibody. Intravenous ivuxolimab was administered to patients every 2 weeks at six dose levels: 0.01, 0.1, 0.3, 1.5, 3 and 10 mg/kg. Of the approximately 54 patients in dose escalation, some 20 had hepatocellular carcinoma, some 15 had melanoma, 9 had renal cell carcinoma and 9 had head and neck cancer. In the dose-escalation cohort, roughly 80% of patients were male, and the mean age was approximately 60 years, with a range of roughly 23 to 85. Prior anti-PD-1, anti-PD-L1 or anti-CTLA-4 therapy was permitted, and checkpoint inhibitors had been received by more than 35% of dose-escalation patients. Partial responses occurred in three dose-escalation patients: two with cutaneous melanoma and one with hepatocellular carcinoma. The point of sequencing TCRbeta in the periphery was to test whether ivuxolimab changed TCR sequence diversity and drove clonal T-cell expansion. The paper covers the monotherapy dose-escalation part of the phase I ivuxolimab trial, which included N ≈ 57 patients. The paper's findings and limits, for the study overall: Low levels of normalized T-cell clonal expansion were also seen in some patients who did not respond. Antigen specificity was not determined for the clonally expanded peripheral T cells. Partial responders in the 0.1-3.0 mg/kg groups had among the lowest normalized peripheral clonal expansion, especially among CD8+ T cells. Clonal expansion of both CD4+ and CD8+ blood T cells was observed from baseline to week 6 at doses 0.1 to 3.0 mg/kg. After ivuxolimab, more expanded clones were found on average in CD8+ T cells than in CD4+ T cells.

The trial excluded patients who had a history of autoimmune disease or who were on systemic immunosuppression. In every dose cohort, peripheral blood was drawn for TCR sequencing at baseline, cycle 4 day 1, and cycle 7 day 1. Samples were obtained from an open-label, multicenter, first-in-human phase I dose-escalation trial of ivuxolimab. Adults with locally advanced or metastatic melanoma, renal cell, hepatocellular, or head and neck squamous cell carcinoma were enrolled in the trial. Before TCR sequencing, CD4+ and CD8+ T cells were separately sorted from peripheral blood. The CDR3 sequence holds 11 residues, the cysteine and phenylalanine included. The sequence is cut down to CDR3 DNA, 33 bases in frame from base 1. V lost 2 bases and J lost 3 bases; the stretch between them is 0 bases long. The germline V gene encodes CDR1 KGHSH and CDR2 LQKENI. Genomic DNA was extracted from sorted cells for sequencing of the TCRbeta CDR3 region. TCRbeta CDR3 regions were sequenced using the immunoSEQ Assay. TCRdb re-hosts the immuneACCESS table, in-frame sequences only. Its copies lack some clones; in the studies checked, an unresolved V gene accounts for under half of them, and the cause for the rest is not known. This sample holds 55,000 to 80,000 clones; about 80% were observed only once. 2.4% of the sample is in the top ten clones.

The receptor was isolated from an adult with an advanced solid tumor such as melanoma, head and neck, liver or kidney cancer. The sequencing here drew on CD4+ or CD8+ T cells sorted from blood, taken in a trial of the OX40 agonist ivuxolimab. The V and J genes are TRBV18 and TRBJ2-3; no D gene can be assigned with confidence. CDR3 reads: CASSPTDTQYF. The nucleotide sequence reads TGTGCCAGCTCACCAACAGATACGCAGTATTTT. The full variable domain, completed from the reference TRBV18 and TRBJ2-3 proteins outside the CDR3, reads NAGVMQNPRHLVRRRGQEARLRCSPMKGHSHVYWYRQLPEEGLKFMVYLQKENIIDESGMPKERFSAEFPKEGPSILRIQQVVRGDSAAYFCASSPTDTQYFGPGTRLTVL.